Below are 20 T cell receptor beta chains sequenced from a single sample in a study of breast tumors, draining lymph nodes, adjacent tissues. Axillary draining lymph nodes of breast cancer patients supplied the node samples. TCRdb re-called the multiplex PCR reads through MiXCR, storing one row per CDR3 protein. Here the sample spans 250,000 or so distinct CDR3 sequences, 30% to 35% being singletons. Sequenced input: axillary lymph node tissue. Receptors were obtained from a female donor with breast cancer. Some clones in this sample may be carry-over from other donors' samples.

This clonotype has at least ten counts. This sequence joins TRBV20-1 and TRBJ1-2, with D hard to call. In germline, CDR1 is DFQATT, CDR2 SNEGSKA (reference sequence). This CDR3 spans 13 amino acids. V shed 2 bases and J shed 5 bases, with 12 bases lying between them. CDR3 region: CSARRREGYGYTF. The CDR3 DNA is TGCAGTGCTAGACGCCGGGAAGGTTATGGCTACACCTTC.

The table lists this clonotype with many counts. CDR3: CASSLGAGTTNNEQFF. The CDR3 DNA reads TGTGCCAGCAGCTTAGGGGCGGGGACCACCAACAATGAGCAGTTCTTC. The rearrangement joins TRBV7-6 to TRBJ2-1; D is possibly TRBD2 (6 bases). V lost 1 base and J 5 bases, leaving 15 bases between the germline ends. CDR1 SGHVS and CDR2 FNYEAQ come from the germline V gene. The CDR3 contains 16 residues.

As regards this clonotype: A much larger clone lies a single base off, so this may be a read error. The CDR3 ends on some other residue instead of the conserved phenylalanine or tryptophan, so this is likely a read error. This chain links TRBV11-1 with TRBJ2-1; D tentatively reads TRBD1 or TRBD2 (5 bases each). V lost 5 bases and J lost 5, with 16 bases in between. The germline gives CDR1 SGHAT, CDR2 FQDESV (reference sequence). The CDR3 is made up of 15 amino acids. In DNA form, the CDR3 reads TGTGCCAGCAGCCTGGGTCTTTTGGGGGACAATGAGCAGTTCCTC. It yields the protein CASSLGLLGDNEQFL.

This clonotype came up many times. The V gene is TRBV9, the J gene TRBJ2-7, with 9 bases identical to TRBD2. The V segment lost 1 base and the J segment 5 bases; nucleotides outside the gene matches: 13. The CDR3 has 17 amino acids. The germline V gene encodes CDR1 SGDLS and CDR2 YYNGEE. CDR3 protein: CASSVTPWAGGTDEQYF. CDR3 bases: TGTGCCAGCAGCGTAACCCCCTGGGCGGGAGGGACCGACGAGCAGTACTTC.

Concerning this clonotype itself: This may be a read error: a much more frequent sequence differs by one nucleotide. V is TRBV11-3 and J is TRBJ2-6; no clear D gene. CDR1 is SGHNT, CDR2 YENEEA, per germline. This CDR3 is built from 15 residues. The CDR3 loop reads CASSLGTSAANVLTF. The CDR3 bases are TGTGCCAGCAGCTTAGGTACCTCTGCGGCCAACGTCCTGACTTTC.

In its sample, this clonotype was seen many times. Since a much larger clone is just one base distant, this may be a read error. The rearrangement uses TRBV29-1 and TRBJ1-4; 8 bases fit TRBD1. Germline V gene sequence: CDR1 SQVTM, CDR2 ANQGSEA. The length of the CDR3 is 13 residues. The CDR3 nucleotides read TGCAGCGCCCGACAGGGGATGGGGGAAAAACCGTTTTTT. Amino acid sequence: CSARQGMGEKPFF.

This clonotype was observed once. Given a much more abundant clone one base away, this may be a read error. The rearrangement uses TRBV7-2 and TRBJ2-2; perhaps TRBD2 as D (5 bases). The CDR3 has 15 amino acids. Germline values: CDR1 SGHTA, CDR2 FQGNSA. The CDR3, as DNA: TGTGCCAGCAGCCCCCCATCGGGGTTCACCGGGGAGCTGGTTTTT. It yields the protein CASSPPSGFTGELVF.

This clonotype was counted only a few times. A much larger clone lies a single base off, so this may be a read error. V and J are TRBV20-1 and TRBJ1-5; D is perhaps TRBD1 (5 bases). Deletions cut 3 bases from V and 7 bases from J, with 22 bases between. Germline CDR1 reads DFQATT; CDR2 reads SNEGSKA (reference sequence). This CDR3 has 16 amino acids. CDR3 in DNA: TGCAGTGCTAGTTCAGCCGGAGGACCTTCAGGGCAGCCCCAGCATTTT. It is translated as CSASSAGGPSGQPQHF.

Written as DNA, the CDR3 is TGTGCCAGATCCGACAGTTTCAAGCCCCAGCATTTT. Its translation is CARSDSFKPQHF. The V gene is TRBV9, the J gene TRBJ1-5; tentatively, D is TRBD1 (5 bases). With 8 bases removed from V and 8 bases from J, the gap between germline ends came to 14 bases. Per the germline V gene, CDR1 is SGDLS and CDR2 is YYNGEE. The CDR3 runs to 12 residues.

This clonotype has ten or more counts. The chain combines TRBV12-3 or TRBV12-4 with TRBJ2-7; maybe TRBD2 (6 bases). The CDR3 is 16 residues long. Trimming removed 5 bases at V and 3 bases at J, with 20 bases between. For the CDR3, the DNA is TGTGCCAGCAGTCTCGATAGCGGCCGGGAGCTCTACGAGCAGTACTTC. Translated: CASSLDSGRELYEQYF.

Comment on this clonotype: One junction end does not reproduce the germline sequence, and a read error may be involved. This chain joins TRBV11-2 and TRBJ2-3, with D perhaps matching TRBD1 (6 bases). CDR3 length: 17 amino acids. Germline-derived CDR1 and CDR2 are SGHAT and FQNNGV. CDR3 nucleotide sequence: TGTGCCAGCAGCTTAGGCTACGTCACAGGGAAGGCAGATCCGCAGTATTTT. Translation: CASSLGYVTGKADPQYF.

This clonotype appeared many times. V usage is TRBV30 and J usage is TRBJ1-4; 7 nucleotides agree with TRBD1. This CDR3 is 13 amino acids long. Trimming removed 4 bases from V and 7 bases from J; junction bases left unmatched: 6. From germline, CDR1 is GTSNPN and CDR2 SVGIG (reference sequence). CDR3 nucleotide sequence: TGTGCCTGGACCCGAACAGGGGCTGAAAAACTGTTTTTT. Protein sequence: CAWTRTGAEKLFF. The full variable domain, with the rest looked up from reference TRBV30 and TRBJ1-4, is SQTIHQWPATLVQPVGSPLSLECTVEGTSNPNLYWYRQAAGRGLQLLFYSVGIGQISSEVPQNLSASRPQDRQFILSSKKLLLSDSGFYLCAWTRTGAEKLFFGSGTQLSVL.

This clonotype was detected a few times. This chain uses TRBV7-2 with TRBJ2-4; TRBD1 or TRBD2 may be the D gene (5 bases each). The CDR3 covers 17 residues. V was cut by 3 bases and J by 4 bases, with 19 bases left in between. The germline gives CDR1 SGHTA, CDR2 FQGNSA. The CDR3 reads CASSFQNVGTSKNIQYF. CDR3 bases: TGTGCCAGCAGCTTCCAAAACGTGGGGACCTCTAAAAACATTCAGTACTTC. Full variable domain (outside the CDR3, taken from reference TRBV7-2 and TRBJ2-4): GAGVSQSPSNKVTEKGKDVELRCDPISGHTALYWYRQSLGQGLEFLIYFQGNSAPDKSGLPSDRFSAERTGGSVSTLTIQRTQQEDSAVYLCASSFQNVGTSKNIQYFGAGTRLSVL.

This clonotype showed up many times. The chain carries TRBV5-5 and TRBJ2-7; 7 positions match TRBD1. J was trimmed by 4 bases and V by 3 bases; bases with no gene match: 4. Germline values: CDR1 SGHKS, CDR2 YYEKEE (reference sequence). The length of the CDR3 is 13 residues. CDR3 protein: CASSYRQGYEQYF. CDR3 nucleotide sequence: TGTGCCAGCAGCTACAGACAGGGTTACGAGCAGTACTTC.

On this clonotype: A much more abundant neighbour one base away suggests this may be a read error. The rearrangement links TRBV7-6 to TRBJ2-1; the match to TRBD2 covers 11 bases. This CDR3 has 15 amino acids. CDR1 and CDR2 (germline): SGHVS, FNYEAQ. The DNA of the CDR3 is TGTGCCAGCCAGCAACTAGCGGGAGCCTACAGTGAGCAGTTCTTC. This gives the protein CASQQLAGAYSEQFF.

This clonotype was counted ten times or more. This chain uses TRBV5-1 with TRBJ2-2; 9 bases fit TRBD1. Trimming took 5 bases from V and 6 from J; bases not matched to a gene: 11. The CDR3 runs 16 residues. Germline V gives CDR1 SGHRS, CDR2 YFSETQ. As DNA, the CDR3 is TGCGCCAGCAGTCGCGAAAAAACAGGGGGCTCCGGGGAGCTGTTTTTT. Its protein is CASSREKTGGSGELFF. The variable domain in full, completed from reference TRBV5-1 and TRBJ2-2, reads KAGVTQTPRYLIKTRGQQVTLSCSPISGHRSVSWYQQTPGQGLQFLFEYFSETQRNKGNFPGRFSGRQFSNSRSEMNVSTLELGDSALYLCASSREKTGGSGELFFGEGSRLTVL.

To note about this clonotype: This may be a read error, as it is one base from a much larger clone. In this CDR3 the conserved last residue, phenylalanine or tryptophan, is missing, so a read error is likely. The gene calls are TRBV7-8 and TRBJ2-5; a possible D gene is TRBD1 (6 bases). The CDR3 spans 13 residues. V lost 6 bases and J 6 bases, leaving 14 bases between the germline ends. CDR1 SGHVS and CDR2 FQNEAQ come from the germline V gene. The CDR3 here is CASRTVQGQTQYS. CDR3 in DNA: TGTGCCAGCAGAACAGTACAGGGACAGACCCAGTACTCC.

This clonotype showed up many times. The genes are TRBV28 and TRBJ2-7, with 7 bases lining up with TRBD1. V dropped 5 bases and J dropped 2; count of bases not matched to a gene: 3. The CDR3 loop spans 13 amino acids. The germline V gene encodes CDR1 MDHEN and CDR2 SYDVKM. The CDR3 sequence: CASSGTVPYEQYF. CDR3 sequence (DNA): TGTGCCAGCAGTGGGACAGTCCCCTACGAGCAGTACTTC.

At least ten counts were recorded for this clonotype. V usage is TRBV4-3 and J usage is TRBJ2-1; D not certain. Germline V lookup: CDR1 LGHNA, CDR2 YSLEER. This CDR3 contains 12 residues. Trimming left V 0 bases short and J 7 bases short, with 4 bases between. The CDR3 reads CASSQERNEQFF. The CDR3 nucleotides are TGCGCCAGCAGCCAAGAGAGAAATGAGCAGTTCTTC.

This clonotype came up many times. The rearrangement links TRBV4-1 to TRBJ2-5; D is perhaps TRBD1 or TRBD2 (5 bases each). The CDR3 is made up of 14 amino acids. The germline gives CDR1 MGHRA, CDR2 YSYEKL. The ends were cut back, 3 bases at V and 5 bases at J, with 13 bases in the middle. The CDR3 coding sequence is TGCGCCAGCAGCCAGGTTGGGGGTGGGGAGACCCAGTACTTC. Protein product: CASSQVGGGETQYF.